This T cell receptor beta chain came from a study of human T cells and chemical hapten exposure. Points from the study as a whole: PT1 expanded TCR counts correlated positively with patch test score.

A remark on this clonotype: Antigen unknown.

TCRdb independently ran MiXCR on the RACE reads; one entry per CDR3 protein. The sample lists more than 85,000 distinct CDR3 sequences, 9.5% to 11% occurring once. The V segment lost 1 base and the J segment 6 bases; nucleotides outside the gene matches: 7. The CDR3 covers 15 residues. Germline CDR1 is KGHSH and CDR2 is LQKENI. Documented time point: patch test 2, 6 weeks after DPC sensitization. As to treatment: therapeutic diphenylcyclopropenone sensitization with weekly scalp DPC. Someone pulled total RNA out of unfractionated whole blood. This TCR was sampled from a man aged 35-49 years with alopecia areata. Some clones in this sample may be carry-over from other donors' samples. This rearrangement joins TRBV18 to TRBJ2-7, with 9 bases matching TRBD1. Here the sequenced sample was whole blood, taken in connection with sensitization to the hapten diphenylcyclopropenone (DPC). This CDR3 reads CASSPLPGQGSEQYF. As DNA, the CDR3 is TGTGCCAGCTCACCACTACCGGGACAGGGTTCCGAGCAGTACTTC.